Listed below are T cell receptor beta chains from one sample, sequenced in a study of early stage breast cancer tumors. Using immunoSEQ multiplex PCR, the repertoire was profiled, and TCRdb retains in-frame clones only, with some absent. Among about 51,000 clones listed, just under 80% were seen once. Input material: blood. The receptors come from a person in their 40s with breast cancer. The CDR3 runs from the conserved cysteine through the conserved F or W. The order of the fields is CDR3 DNA, CDR3 protein, D gene, J gene, V gene, clone size. A D gene is named only where the DNA matches it firmly. The size entry is marked missing in some rows and otherwise reads once, few, many or a size class.

TGTGCCAGTAAAAACGGGTCCACAGATACGCAGTATTTT CASKNGSTDTQYF - TRBJ2-3 TRBV19 few
TGTGCTAGTGGTTTCGATCCTTGGCACCTTAGCACAGATACGCAGTATTTT CASGFDPWHLSTDTQYF - TRBJ2-3 TRBV12-5 once
TGCGCCAGCTCAGCGGGACTAGCGGGCGGGGAGCTGTTTTTT CASSAGLAGGELFF TRBD2 TRBJ2-2 TRBV5-1 -
TGTGCCAGCAGCCAAGCCACTGCGAGCGGGAGTTTCAACAATGAGCAGTTCTTC CASSQATASGSFNNEQFF TRBD2 TRBJ2-1 TRBV7-6 -
TGTGCCTGGAGTGTAGGAACTAGCGGGGTCTACGAGCAGTACTTC CAWSVGTSGVYEQYF TRBD2 TRBJ2-7 TRBV30 once
TGTGCCAGCAGCTTAGAAGGAGGATACGAGCAGTACTTC CASSLEGGYEQYF - TRBJ2-7 TRBV11-2 few
TGTGCCAGCAGTTACGGGACTTTGGAGACCCAGTACTTC CASSYGTLETQYF - TRBJ2-5 TRBV6-6 -
TGTGCCAGTAAGGCGGCAGGGAGCTCCTACGAGCAGTACTTC CASKAAGSSYEQYF - TRBJ2-7 TRBV19 -
TGTGCCAGCAGTCCCGCTAGCGGGAAGGGCAAAAACATTCAGTACTTC CASSPASGKGKNIQYF TRBD2 TRBJ2-4 TRBV2 -
TGTGCCAGTATTTGGACAGGGCCTCCCTCATCAATGAACACTGAAGCTTTCTTT CASIWTGPPSSMNTEAFF TRBD1 TRBJ1-1 TRBV19 -
TGCGCCAGCAGCTTGGAAATCATCGGGGGGGACGAGCAGTTCTTC CASSLEIIGGDEQFF TRBD2 TRBJ2-1 TRBV5-1 -
TGTGCCAGCAGGGACGGGGGGGGAGGTGAAAAACTGTTTTTT CASRDGGGGEKLFF - TRBJ1-4 TRBV7-9 -
TGTGCCATCGCTGGGGGACTAGCGGGAACCTACGAGCAGTACTTC CAIAGGLAGTYEQYF TRBD2 TRBJ2-7 TRBV10-3 -
TGTGCCAGCAGTCCCTGGGGACAGGGAATTGGGTCCGAGCAGTACTTC CASSPWGQGIGSEQYF TRBD1 TRBJ2-7 TRBV28 -
TGTGCCAGCAGCTATAATGGGAATCAGCCCCAGCATTTT CASSYNGNQPQHF - TRBJ1-5 TRBV6-5 -
TGTGCCAGCAGCTTGTCAGGGGACATTTACGAGCAGTACTTC CASSLSGDIYEQYF - TRBJ2-7 TRBV5-4 -
TGTGCCTGGCACTCCGGGACAGGGGACTACGAGCAGTACTTC CAWHSGTGDYEQYF TRBD1 TRBJ2-7 TRBV30 -
TGTGCCAGCAGTGAACAGGCAGATACGCAGTATTTT CASSEQADTQYF - TRBJ2-3 TRBV6-1 once
TGCGCCAGCAGCCCTTATGGGGACAAAACGGAAAAACTGTTTTTT CASSPYGDKTEKLFF - TRBJ1-4 TRBV5-1 -
TGCGCCAGCAGCCCCCGGAAACTAGCGGGATCCCCCTACGAGCAGTACTTC CASSPRKLAGSPYEQYF TRBD2 TRBJ2-7 TRBV4-1 -
TGTGCCAGCAGTTCTCAACAGGGAAACACCATATATTTT CASSSQQGNTIYF - TRBJ1-3 TRBV6-5 -
TGTGCCAGCACAGAACCGTTCCAAGAGACCCAGTACTTC CASTEPFQETQYF - TRBJ2-5 TRBV2 -
TGTGCCAGCAGCTCGGCGACAGGGCGTTCATGGTATGAGCAGTTCTTC CASSSATGRSWYEQFF TRBD1 TRBJ2-1 TRBV7-2 few
TGTGCCAGCAGTCTCACAGGGGGCGCAGCAGATACGCAGTATTTT CASSLTGGAADTQYF TRBD1 TRBJ2-3 TRBV6-6 -
TGTGCCACCAGCAGAGGTGGACAGGGCAGGGGGGAGCTGTTTTTT CATSRGGQGRGELFF TRBD1 TRBJ2-2 TRBV15 once
TGTGCCAGCAGCTCGACTGAGAGCGACGAGCAGTACTTC CASSSTESDEQYF - TRBJ2-7 TRBV11-3 -
TGTGCCAGCAGTTCGCGGGTGGAGACCCAGTACTTC CASSSRVETQYF - TRBJ2-5 TRBV6-5 -
TGTGCCTGGAGCCTCGGGACAGGCGTTTACGAGCAGTACTTC CAWSLGTGVYEQYF TRBD1 TRBJ2-7 TRBV30 -
TGCGCCAGCAGCGGGTCAGATTTCTCTGGAAACACCATATATTTT CASSGSDFSGNTIYF - TRBJ1-3 TRBV5-1 -
TGCGCCAGCAGGCGGGACAGGGTCTCTGGGGCCAACGTCCTGACTTTC CASRRDRVSGANVLTF TRBD1 TRBJ2-6 TRBV5-1 -
TGTGCCTGGAGCCCTCCGGGACTCCATACCTCCGAGCAGTACTTC CAWSPPGLHTSEQYF - TRBJ2-7 TRBV30 -
TGTGCCAGCAGCTTAGCGACTAGCGGACCGCATAATGAGCAGTTCTTC CASSLATSGPHNEQFF TRBD2 TRBJ2-1 TRBV7-2 -
TGCAGCGTGGGGACAGACTCCTACGAGCAGTACTTC CSVGTDSYEQYF TRBD1 TRBJ2-7 TRBV29-1 -
TGTGCCAGCAGTGCGCAGGGGAACACTGAAGCTTTCTTT CASSAQGNTEAFF - TRBJ1-1 TRBV6-4 -
TGTGCCAGCAGCTTTACAGGGGACACTGAAGCTTTCTTT CASSFTGDTEAFF TRBD1 TRBJ1-1 TRBV2 -
TGTGCCAGCAGCTTAGGGTACAGCGGGTACCAAGAGACCCAGTACTTC CASSLGYSGYQETQYF - TRBJ2-5 TRBV7-2 once
TGTGCCAGCAGCTTAAAAACTAGCGGGAAGGGCAATGAGCAGTTCTTC CASSLKTSGKGNEQFF TRBD2 TRBJ2-1 TRBV5-4 -
TGTGCCTGGAGTGTTTGGGGGGCCGGGGAGCTGTTTTTT CAWSVWGAGELFF - TRBJ2-2 TRBV30 -
TGCGCCAGCAGCGGTAACCCGGGACCGGGCTACGAGCAGTACTTC CASSGNPGPGYEQYF - TRBJ2-7 TRBV5-1 -
TGTGCCAGCAGCTTATTCCTAGCCGGGTACGAGCAGTACTTC CASSLFLAGYEQYF - TRBJ2-7 TRBV7-2 few
TGTGCCAGCAGCTTCGGACTAGCGGGATTCGGCGAGCAGTACTTC CASSFGLAGFGEQYF TRBD2 TRBJ2-7 TRBV7-2 few
TGCGCCAGCAGCTTGAGTGTTAGCCCTGGAAACACCATATATTTT CASSLSVSPGNTIYF - TRBJ1-3 TRBV5-1 -
TGTGCCTGGAGTACCGGCTCTGGGGCCAACGTCCTGACTTTC CAWSTGSGANVLTF - TRBJ2-6 TRBV30 -
TGTGCCATCAGTGATGCCTCCTACGAGCAGTACTTC CAISDASYEQYF - TRBJ2-7 TRBV10-3 -